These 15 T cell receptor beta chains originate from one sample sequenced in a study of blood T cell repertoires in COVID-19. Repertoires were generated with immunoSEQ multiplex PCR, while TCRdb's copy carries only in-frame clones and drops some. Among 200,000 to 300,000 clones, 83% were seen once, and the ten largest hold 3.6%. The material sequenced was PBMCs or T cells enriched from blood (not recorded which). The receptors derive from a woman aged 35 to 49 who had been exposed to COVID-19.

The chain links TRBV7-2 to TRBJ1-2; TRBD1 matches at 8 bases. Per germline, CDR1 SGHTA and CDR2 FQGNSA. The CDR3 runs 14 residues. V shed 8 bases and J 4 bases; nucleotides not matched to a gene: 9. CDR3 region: CASARTGLGYGYTF. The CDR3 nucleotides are TGTGCCAGCGCCCGGACAGGGTTGGGCTATGGCTACACCTTC.

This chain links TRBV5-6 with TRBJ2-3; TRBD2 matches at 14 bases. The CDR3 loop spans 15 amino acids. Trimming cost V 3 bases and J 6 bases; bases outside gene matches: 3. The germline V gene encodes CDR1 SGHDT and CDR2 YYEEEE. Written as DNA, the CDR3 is TGTGCCAGCAGCTCCGGACTAGCGGGGGGTGATACGCAGTATTTT. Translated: CASSSGLAGGDTQYF. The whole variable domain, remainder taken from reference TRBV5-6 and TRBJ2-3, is DAGVTQSPTHLIKTRGQQVTLRCSPKSGHDTVSWYQQALGQGPQFIFQYYEEEERQRGNFPDRFSGHQFPNYSSELNVNALLLGDSALYLCASSSGLAGGDTQYFGPGTRLTVL.

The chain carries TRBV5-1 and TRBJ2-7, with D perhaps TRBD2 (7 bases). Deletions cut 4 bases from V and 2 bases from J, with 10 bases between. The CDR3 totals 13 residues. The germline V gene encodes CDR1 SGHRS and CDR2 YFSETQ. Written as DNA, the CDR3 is TGCGCCAGCAGCGAGGGGGGGACCTACGAGCAGTACTTC. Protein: CASSEGGTYEQYF.

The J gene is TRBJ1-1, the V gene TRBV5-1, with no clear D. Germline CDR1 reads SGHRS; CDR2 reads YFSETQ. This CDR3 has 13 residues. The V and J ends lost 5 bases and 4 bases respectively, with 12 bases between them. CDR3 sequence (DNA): TGCGCCAGCAGAGGAGCCTTGGGCACTGAAGCTTTCTTT. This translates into CASRGALGTEAFF.

The CDR3 sequence is CASSWGTGGRNEQFF. The CDR3 DNA reads TGCGCCAGCAGCTGGGGGACAGGGGGACGGAATGAGCAGTTCTTC. The chain employs TRBV5-1 and TRBJ2-1, with 11 nucleotides matching TRBD1. The CDR3 is 15 amino acids. Germline values: CDR1 SGHRS, CDR2 YFSETQ. The V and J ends lost 3 bases and 7 bases, in that order; junction bases with no gene match: 6.

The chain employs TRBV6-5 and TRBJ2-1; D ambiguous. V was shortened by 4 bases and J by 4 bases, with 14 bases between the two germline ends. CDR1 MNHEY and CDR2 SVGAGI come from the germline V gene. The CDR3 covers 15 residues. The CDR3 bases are TGTGCCAGCAGTTTCAATATCGGAGAGTACAATGAGCAGTTCTTC. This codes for CASSFNIGEYNEQFF.

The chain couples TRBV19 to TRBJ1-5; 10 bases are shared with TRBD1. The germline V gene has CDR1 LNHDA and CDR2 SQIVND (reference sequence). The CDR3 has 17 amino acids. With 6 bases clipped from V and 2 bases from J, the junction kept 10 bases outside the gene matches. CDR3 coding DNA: TGTGCCAGTAGAACCCTGACAGGGGGCTTCGGCAATCAGCCCCAGCATTTT. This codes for CASRTLTGGFGNQPQHF.

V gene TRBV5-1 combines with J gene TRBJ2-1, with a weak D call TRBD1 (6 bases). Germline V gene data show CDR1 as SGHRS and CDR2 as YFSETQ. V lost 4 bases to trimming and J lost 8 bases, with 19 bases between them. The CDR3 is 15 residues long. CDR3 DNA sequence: TGCGCCAGCAGCCCCGGACAGAAATTACAAGATGAGCAGTTCTTC. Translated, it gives CASSPGQKLQDEQFF. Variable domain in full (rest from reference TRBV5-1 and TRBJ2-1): KAGVTQTPRYLIKTRGQQVTLSCSPISGHRSVSWYQQTPGQGLQFLFEYFSETQRNKGNFPGRFSGRQFSNSRSEMNVSTLELGDSALYLCASSPGQKLQDEQFFGPGTRLTVL.

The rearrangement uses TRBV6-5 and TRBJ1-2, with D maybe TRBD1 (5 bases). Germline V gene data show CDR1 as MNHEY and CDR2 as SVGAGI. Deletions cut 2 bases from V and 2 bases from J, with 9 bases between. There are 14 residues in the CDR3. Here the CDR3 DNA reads TGTGCCAGCAGTTACGACGGGGGAAACTATGGCTACACCTTC. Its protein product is CASSYDGGNYGYTF.

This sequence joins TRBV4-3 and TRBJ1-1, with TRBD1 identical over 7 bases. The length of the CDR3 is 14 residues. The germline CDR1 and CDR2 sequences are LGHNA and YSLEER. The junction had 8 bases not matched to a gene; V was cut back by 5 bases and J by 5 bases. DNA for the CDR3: TGCGCCAGCAGCAAACTGACAGGGAAAACTGAAGCTTTCTTT. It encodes CASSKLTGKTEAFF.

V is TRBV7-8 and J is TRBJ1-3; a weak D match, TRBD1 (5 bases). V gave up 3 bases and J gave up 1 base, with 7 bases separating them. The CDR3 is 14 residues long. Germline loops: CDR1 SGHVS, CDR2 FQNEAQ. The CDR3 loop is CASSLQGSGNTIYF. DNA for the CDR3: TGTGCCAGCAGCTTGCAGGGTTCTGGAAACACCATATATTTT.

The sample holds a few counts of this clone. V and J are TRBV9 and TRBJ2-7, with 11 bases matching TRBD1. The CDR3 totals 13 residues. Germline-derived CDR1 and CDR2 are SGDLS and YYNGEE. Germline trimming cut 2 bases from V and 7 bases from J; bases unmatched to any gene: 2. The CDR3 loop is CASSVGTGGEQYF. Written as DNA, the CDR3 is TGTGCCAGCAGCGTCGGGACAGGGGGGGAGCAGTACTTC. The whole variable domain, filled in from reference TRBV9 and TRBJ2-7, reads DSGVTQTPKHLITATGQRVTLRCSPRSGDLSVYWYQQSLDQGLQFLIQYYNGEERAKGNILERFSAQQFPDLHSELNLSSLELGDSALYFCASSVGTGGEQYFGPGTRLTVT.

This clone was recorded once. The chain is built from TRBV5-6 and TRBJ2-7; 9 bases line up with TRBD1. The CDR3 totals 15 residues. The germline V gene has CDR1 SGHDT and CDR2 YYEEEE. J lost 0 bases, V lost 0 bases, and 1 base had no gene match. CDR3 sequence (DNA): TGTGCCAGCAGCTTGGGGGGACAGGGCTCCTACGAGCAGTACTTC. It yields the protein CASSLGGQGSYEQYF.

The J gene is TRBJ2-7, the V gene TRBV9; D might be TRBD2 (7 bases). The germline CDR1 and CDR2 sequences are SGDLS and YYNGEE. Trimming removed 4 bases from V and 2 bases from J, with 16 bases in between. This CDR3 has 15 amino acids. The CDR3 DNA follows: TGTGCCAGCAGCCTCCAAGGGGGGGGACCCTACGAGCAGTACTTC. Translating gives CASSLQGGGPYEQYF.

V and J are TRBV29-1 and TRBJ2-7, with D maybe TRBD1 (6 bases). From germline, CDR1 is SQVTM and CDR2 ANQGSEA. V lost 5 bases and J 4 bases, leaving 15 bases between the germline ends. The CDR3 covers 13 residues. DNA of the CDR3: TGCAGCGTTCATCGGCCAGGGGAATACGAGCAGTACTTC. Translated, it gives CSVHRPGEYEQYF.